These T cell receptor beta chains were read from a single sample in a study of T cells in Graves' hyperthyroidism and ophthalmopathy. Using its own MiXCR run on the multiplex PCR reads, TCRdb lists one record per CDR3 protein. The data hold about 710,000 distinct CDR3 sequences, with approximately 16% observed a single time. The sample taken for sequencing was blood. These receptors were collected from a man aged 18-30 years with Graves' hyperthyroidism. Both conserved end residues are part of each CDR3. A D gene is named only where the DNA matches it firmly. Clone size appears in some rows only: once, few, many, or a class for an expanded clone.

D: TRBD2
J: TRBJ2-7
size: many
V: TRBV28
DNA: TGTGCCAGCAGCCGGGAGGGCCGGGCCGAGCAGTACTTC
CDR3: CASSREGRAEQYF

D: TRBD2
J: TRBJ2-1
size: NA
V: TRBV5-1
DNA: TGCGCCAGCACCGACAAGCGGGCGGGAGAGGAGGGTGAGCAGTTCTTC
CDR3: CASTDKRAGEEGEQFF

D: NA
J: TRBJ2-5
size: many
V: TRBV6-2/TRBV6-3
DNA: TGTGCCAGCAGTCCCTATGGGGAGGCGGCGGAGACCCAGTACTTC
CDR3: CASSPYGEAAETQYF

D: TRBD2
J: TRBJ2-5
size: many
V: TRBV7-9
DNA: TGTGCCAGCAGCCCGCCCCTAGCGGGAGGGCCTGGCGAGACCCAGTACTTC
CDR3: CASSPPLAGGPGETQYF

D: NA
J: TRBJ1-1
size: few
V: TRBV7-9
DNA: TGTGCCAGCCTTCGACAGGCGAACACTGAAGCTTTCTTT
CDR3: CASLRQANTEAFF

D: TRBD1
J: TRBJ2-5
size: many
V: TRBV6-1
DNA: TGTGCCAGCAGAAGACCAGGGGGCGAGACCCAGTACTTC
CDR3: CASRRPGGETQYF

D: NA
J: TRBJ2-7
size: many
V: TRBV6-2/TRBV6-3
DNA: TGTGCCAGCAGCCCAGTGAGGAACAGCCTAGACTACGAGCAGTACTTC
CDR3: CASSPVRNSLDYEQYF

D: TRBD2
J: TRBJ2-1
size: many
V: TRBV7-9
DNA: TGTGCCAGCAGCCCTATAGCGGGAGGGCAACTTCCTGAGCAGTTCTTC
CDR3: CASSPIAGGQLPEQFF

D: TRBD1
J: TRBJ1-3
size: many
V: TRBV12-3/TRBV12-4
DNA: TGTGCCAGCAGTCCTCAGGGGGGATCTGGAAACACCATATATTTT
CDR3: CASSPQGGSGNTIYF

D: TRBD1
J: TRBJ1-6
size: few
V: TRBV20-1
DNA: TGCAGCACCTCGGGACAGGGACGATGGGGGAATTCACCCCTCCACTTT
CDR3: CSTSGQGRWGNSPLHF

D: TRBD2
J: TRBJ2-3
size: few
V: TRBV5-5
DNA: TGTGCCAGCAGCCCGGGACTAGCGGGAGTGGAAGATACGCAGTATTTT
CDR3: CASSPGLAGVEDTQYF

D: NA
J: TRBJ2-3
size: NA
V: TRBV5-1
DNA: TGCGCCAGCATTAGGGGGGAGGCCCCAGATACGCAGTATTTT
CDR3: CASIRGEAPDTQYF

D: NA
J: TRBJ2-5
size: NA
V: TRBV7-9
DNA: TGTGCCAGCGGCATGATAGTGGGGAAAGAGACCCAGTACTTC
CDR3: CASGMIVGKETQYF